This TCR beta chain originates from a study of blood T cell repertoires in COVID-19 (dated by TCRdb to 2018 to 2020). Study-level background: Samples from collaborators originated in the United States, Italy and Spain and spanned both the acute and convalescent phases of COVID-19. The prospective study material was composed of cDNA or gDNA derived from T cells, B-cell-depleted T cells, or PBMCs. Subjects who had been exposed to COVID-19, were actively infected with it, or had recovered from it provided the deeply sampled blood TCRbeta repertoires that made up the dataset. The repertoires were made available in a free public database intended to serve as a resource for research on the immune response to SARS-CoV-2. Samples came from the ongoing ImmuneRACE study (first 160 participants) plus 1,254 subjects from 6 global collaborators. A de-identified subject ID, COVID-19 status, age in years and sex were almost always included in the sample metadata. Where HLA class I and class II types were available, the types were taken from metadata supplied by the sample provider, not from assay-based typing.

About this clone itself: Its antigen is not yet known. Base qualities are not provided; no much larger clone lies one nucleotide away.

The collaborating institutions used their own protocols to collect whole blood in K2EDTA tubes. For TCRbeta analysis, collaborators shipped samples as frozen whole blood, isolated PBMCs, or DNA extracted from either of those sample types. What the study reported, not specific to this receptor: Clinical and demographic metadata were provided uncurated, with the amount varying by source and participant.

The immunoSEQ Assay, a bias-controlled multiplex PCR, was used to amplify TCRbeta CDR3 regions from genomic DNA. The authors' pipeline ran thus. Within the assay, amplification of reference gene primers was used to estimate how many nucleated cells each sample contained. To quantify the absolute abundance of each unique TCRbeta CDR3 rearrangement, sequence reads were collapsed and filtered. For each sample, productive Simpson clonality was calculated as the square root of Simpson's diversity index over productive rearrangements. Entries here come from immuneACCESS through TCRdb and include only in-frame sequences with V and J called. Some clones fail to appear in such tables; in the studies checked, an unresolved V gene covers under half of the shortfall, and the cause of the remainder is unknown. V, J and clone size derive from that table, while D and trimming were established from the DNA sequence. This sample lists about 160,000 clones; about 81% were detected once. Of the sample, approximately 11% is held by the ten largest clones.

The cysteine opens and the phenylalanine closes a CDR3 of 13 amino acids. The retained sequence is limited to the CDR3, 39 bases, with the frame set at the first base. Clipping removes 4 bases from V and 5 bases from J, with 3 as the unmatched junction base count. For CDR1 and CDR2, the germline V gene (reference sequence) lists GTSNPN and SVGIG. This TCR came from a human donor in a cohort sampled during active COVID-19. The sample consisted of peripheral blood. The rearranged segments are TRBV30 and TRBJ1-1; 11 bases in between match TRBD1. The DNA sequence is given as TGTGCCTGGACGGACAGGGGGCGGACTGAAGCTTTCTTT. This is translated as CAWTDRGRTEAFF.